The TCR beta chain described here comes from a study of T cells in Graves' hyperthyroidism and ophthalmopathy. Whole-study findings and limits: Most clonotypes that expanded in the thyroid above 0.001 also showed up in blood.

The source material, RNA transcripts, was used to amplify TCR beta CDR3 regions. HTBI primers drove first-round RT-PCR of the TCR CDR3. TCRdb reanalysed the multiplex PCR reads using MiXCR and keeps one entry per CDR3 protein. The data show over 700,000 distinct CDR3 sequences, around 19% seen once. Notes on this clonotype: The antigen is unknown.

The CDR3 totals 16 residues. CDR1 is WSHSY, CDR2 SAAADI, per germline. The ends were cut back, 0 bases at V and 1 base at J, with 9 bases in the middle. The TCR sequence derives from a woman aged 45-59 years with Graves' hyperthyroidism that later progressed to Graves' ophthalmopathy. This rearrangement joins TRBV10-2 to TRBJ2-2; D perhaps matches TRBD2 (6 bases). Input material: blood. The CDR3 nucleotides are TGCGCCAGCAGTGAGTCGGAGGGGCGGAACACCGGGGAGCTGTTTTTT. Amino acid sequence: CASSESEGRNTGELFF.